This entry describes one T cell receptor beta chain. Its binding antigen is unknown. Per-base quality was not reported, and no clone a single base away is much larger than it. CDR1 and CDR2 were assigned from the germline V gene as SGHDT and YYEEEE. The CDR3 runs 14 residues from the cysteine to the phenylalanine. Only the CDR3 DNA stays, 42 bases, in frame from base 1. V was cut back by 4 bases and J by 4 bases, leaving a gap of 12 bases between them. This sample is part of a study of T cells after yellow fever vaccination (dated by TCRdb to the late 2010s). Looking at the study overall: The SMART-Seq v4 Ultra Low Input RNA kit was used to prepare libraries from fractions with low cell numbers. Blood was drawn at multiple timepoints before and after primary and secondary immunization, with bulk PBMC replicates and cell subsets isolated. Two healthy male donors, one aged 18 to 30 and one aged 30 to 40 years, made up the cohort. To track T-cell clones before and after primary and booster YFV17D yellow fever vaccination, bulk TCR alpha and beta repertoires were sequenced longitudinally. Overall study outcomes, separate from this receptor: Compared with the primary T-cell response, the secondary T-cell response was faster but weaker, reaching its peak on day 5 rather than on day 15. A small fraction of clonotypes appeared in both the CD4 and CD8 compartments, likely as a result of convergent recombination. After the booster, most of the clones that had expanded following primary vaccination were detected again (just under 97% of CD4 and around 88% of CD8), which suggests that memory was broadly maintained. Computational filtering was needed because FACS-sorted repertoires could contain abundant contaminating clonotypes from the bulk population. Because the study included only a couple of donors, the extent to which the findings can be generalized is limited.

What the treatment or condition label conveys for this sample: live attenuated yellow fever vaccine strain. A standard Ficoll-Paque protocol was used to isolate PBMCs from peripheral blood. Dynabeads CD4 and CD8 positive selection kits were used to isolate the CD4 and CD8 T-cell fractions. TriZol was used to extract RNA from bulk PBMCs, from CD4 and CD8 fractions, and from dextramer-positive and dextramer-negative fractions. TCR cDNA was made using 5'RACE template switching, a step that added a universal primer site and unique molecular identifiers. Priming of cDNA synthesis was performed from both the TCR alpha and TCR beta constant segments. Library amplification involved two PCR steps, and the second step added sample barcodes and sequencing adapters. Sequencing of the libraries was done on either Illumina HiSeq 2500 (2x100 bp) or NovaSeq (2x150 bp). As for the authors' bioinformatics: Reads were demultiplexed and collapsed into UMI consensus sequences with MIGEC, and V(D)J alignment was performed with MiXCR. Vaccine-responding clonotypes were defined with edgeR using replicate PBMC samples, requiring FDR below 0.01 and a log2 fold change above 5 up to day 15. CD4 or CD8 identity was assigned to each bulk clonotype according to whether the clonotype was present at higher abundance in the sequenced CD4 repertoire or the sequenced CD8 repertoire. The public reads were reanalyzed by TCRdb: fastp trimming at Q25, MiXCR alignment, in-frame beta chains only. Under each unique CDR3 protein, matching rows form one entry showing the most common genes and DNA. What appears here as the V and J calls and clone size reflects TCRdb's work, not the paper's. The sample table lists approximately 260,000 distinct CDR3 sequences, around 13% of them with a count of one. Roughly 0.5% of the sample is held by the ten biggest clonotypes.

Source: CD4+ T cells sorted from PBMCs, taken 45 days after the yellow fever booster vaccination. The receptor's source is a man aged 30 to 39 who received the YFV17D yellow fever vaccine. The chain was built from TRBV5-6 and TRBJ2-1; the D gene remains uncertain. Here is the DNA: TGTGCCAGCAGCCCCATCACTATGTACAATGAGCAGTTCTTC. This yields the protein CASSPITMYNEQFF.